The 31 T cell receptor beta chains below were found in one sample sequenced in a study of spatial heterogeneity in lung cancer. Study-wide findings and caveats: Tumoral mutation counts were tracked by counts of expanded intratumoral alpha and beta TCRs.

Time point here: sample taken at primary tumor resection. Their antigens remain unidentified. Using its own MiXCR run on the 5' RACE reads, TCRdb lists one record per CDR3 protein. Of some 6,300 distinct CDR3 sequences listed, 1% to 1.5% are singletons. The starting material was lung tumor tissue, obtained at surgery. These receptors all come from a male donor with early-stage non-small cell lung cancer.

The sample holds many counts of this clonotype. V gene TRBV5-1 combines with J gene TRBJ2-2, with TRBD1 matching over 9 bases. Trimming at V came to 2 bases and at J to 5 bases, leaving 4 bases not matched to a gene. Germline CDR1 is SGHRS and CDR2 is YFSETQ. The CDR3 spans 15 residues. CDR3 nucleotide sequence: TGCGCCAGCAGCTTTGACAGGGGGAGAACCGGGGAGCTGTTTTTT. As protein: CASSFDRGRTGELFF.

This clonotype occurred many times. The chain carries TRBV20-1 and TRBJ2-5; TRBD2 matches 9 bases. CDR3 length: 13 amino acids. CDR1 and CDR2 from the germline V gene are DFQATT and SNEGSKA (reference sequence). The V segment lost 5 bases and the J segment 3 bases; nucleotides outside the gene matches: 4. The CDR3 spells CSAFGTSKETQYF. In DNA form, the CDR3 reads TGCAGTGCTTTCGGGACTAGCAAAGAGACCCAGTACTTC.

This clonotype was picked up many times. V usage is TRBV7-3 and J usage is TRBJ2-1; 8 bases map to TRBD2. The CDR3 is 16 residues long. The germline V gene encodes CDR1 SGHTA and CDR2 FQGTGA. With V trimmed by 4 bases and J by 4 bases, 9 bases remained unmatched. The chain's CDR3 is CASSSDGGRPYNEQFF. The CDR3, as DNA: TGTGCCAGCAGCTCTGACGGCGGGAGGCCTTACAATGAGCAGTTCTTC.

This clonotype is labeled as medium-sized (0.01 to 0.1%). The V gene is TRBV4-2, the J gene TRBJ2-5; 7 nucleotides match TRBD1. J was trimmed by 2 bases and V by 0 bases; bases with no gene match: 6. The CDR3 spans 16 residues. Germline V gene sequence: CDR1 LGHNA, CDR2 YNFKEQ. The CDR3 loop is CASSQDRRQGQETQYF. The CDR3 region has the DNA TGTGCCAGCAGCCAAGATCGCAGACAGGGACAAGAGACCCAGTACTTC.

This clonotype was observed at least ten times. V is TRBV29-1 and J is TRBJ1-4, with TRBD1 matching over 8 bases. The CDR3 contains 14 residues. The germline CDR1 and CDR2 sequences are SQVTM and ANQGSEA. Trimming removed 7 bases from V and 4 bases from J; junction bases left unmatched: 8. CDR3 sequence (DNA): TGCAGCGCCCTGCAGGGGGCGAATAATGAAAAACTGTTTTTT. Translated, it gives CSALQGANNEKLFF. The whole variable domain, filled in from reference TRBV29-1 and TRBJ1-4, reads SAVISQKPSRDICQRGTSLTIQCQVDSQVTMMFWYRQQPGQSLTLIATANQGSEATYESGFVIDKFPISRPNLTFSTLTVSNMSPEDSSIYLCSALQGANNEKLFFGSGTQLSVL.

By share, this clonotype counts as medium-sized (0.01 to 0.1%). The CDR3 sequence is CASSLDGGGRANQPQHF. CDR3 nucleotide sequence: TGCGCCAGCAGCCTGGACGGGGGAGGCCGGGCAAATCAGCCCCAGCATTTT. This chain joins TRBV4-1 and TRBJ1-5, with D maybe TRBD1 (5 bases). Trimming removed 4 bases at V and 4 bases at J, with 20 bases between. Per the germline V gene, CDR1 is MGHRA and CDR2 is YSYEKL. This CDR3 has 17 residues.

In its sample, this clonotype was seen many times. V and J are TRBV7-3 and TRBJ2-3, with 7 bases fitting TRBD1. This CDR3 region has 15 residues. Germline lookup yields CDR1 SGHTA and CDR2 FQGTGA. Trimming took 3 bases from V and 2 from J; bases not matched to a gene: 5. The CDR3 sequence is CASSFTGALTDTQYF. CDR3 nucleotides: TGTGCCAGCAGCTTTACAGGGGCTCTCACAGATACGCAGTATTTT.

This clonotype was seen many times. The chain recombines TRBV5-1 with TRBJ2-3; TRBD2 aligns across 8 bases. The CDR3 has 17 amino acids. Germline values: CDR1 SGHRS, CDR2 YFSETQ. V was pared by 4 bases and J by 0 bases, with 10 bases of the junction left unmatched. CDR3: CASSRWTAGGSTDTQYF. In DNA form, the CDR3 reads TGCGCCAGCAGCCGATGGACGGCGGGGGGCAGCACAGATACGCAGTATTTT.

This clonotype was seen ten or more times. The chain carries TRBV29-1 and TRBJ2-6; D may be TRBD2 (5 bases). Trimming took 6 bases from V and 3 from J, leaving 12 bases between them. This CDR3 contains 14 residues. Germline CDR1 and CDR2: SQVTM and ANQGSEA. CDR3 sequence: CSVGGGNGANVLTF. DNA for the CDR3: TGCAGCGTCGGAGGCGGAAATGGGGCCAACGTCCTGACTTTC.

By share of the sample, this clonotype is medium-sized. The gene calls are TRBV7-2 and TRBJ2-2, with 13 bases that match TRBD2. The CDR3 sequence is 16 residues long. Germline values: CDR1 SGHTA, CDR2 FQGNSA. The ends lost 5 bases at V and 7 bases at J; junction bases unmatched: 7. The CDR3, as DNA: TGTGCCAGCAGCCTTACTAGCGGGAGGGCCGGCGGGGAGCTGTTTTTT. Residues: CASSLTSGRAGGELFF.

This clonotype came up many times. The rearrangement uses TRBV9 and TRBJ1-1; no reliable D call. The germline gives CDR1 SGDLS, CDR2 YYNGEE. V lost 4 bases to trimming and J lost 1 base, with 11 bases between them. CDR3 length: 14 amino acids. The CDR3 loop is CASSQEVANTEAFF. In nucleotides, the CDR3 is TGTGCCAGCAGCCAAGAAGTGGCGAACACTGAAGCTTTCTTT.

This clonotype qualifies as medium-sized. CDR3 DNA sequence: TGTGCCAGCAGCCAATCCCGACAGAACACTGAAGCTTTCTTT. It is translated as CASSQSRQNTEAFF. The chain uses TRBV9 and TRBJ1-1; D call uncertain. Germline values: CDR1 SGDLS, CDR2 YYNGEE. The V and J ends lost 4 bases and 1 base respectively, with 11 bases between them. The CDR3 consists of 14 residues.

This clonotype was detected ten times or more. The CDR3 sequence is CSARETGNYGYTF. CDR3 nucleotide sequence: TGCAGTGCTAGGGAGACAGGGAACTATGGCTACACCTTC. V is TRBV20-1 and J is TRBJ1-2; 7 bases match TRBD1. Germline loops: CDR1 DFQATT, CDR2 SNEGSKA (reference sequence). The CDR3 length is 13 residues. Trimming removed 3 bases from V and 2 bases from J; junction bases left unmatched: 3.

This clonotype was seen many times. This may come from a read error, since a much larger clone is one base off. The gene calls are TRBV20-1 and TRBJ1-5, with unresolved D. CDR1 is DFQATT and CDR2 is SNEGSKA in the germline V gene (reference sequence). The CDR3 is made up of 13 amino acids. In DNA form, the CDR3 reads TGCAGTGCTATAAAAGGTAGCGATCAGCCCCAGCATTTT. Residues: CSAIKGSDQPQHF.

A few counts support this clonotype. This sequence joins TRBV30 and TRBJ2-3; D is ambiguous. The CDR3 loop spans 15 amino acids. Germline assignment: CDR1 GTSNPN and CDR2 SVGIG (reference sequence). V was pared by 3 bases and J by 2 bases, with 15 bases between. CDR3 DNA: TGTGCCTGGAGGGACCAGATTTTTCACACAGATACGCAGTATTTT. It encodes CAWRDQIFHTDTQYF.

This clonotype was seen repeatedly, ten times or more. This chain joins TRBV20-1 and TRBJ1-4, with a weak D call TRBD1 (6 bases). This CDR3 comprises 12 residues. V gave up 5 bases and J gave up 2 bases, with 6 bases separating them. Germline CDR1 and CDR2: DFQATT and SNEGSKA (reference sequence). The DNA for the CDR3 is TGCAGTGCTGACAGGACTAATGAAAAACTGTTTTTT. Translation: CSADRTNEKLFF.

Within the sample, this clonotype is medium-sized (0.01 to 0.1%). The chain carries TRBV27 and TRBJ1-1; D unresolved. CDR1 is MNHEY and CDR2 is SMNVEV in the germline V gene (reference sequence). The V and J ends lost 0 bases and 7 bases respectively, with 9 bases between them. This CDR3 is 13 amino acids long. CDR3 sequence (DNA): TGTGCCAGCAGTTTATCGAGGGAGCTTGAAGCTTTCTTT. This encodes CASSLSRELEAFF.

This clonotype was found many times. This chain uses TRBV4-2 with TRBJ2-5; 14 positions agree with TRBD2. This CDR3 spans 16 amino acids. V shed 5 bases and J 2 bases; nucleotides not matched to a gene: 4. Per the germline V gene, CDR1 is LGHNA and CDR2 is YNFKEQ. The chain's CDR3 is CASSLGLAGAQETQYF. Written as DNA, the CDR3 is TGTGCCAGCAGCTTGGGACTAGCGGGAGCACAAGAGACCCAGTACTTC.

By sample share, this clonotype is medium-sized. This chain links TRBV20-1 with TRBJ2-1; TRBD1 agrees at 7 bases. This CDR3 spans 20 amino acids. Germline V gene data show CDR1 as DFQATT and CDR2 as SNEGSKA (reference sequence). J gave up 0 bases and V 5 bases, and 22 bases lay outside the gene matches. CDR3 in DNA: TGCAGTGCTGGCTCCAAGGGGGCGCGCGGTGGCGTAAGCTCCTACAATGAGCAGTTCTTC. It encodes CSAGSKGARGGVSSYNEQFF.

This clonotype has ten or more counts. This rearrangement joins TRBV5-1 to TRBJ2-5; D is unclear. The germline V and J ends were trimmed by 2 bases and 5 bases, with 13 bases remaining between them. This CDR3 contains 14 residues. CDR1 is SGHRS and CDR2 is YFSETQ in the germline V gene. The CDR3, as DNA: TGCGCCAGCAGCTTACCTGACATGCGGGAGACCCAGTACTTC. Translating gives CASSLPDMRETQYF.

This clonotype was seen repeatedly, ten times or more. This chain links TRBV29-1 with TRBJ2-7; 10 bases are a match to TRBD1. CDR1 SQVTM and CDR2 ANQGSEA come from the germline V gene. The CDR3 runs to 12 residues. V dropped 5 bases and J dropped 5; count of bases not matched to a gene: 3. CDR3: CSVHGTGDEQYF. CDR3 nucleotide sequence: TGCAGCGTTCACGGGACAGGGGACGAGCAGTACTTC.

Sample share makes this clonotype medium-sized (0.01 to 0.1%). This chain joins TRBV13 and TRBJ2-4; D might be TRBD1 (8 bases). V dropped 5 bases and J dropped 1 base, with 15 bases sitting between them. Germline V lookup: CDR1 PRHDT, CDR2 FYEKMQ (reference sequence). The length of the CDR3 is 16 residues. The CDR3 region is CASSLRGDRAKNIQYF. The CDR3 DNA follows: TGTGCCAGCAGCCTACGGGGGGACAGGGCCAAAAACATTCAGTACTTC.

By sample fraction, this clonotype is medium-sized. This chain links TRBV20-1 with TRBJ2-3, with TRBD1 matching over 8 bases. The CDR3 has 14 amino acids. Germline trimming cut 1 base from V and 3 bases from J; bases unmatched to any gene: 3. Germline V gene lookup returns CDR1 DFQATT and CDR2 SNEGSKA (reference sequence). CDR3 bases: TGCAGTGCTAGAGTTGACAGGGGAACAGATACGCAGTATTTT. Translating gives CSARVDRGTDTQYF.

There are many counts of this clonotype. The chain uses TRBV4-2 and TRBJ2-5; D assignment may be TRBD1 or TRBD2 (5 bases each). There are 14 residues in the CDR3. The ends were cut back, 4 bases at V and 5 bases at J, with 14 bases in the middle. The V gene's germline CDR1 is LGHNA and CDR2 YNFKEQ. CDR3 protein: CASSPTGPEETQYF. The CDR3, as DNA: TGTGCCAGCAGCCCCACGGGGCCGGAGGAGACCCAGTACTTC.

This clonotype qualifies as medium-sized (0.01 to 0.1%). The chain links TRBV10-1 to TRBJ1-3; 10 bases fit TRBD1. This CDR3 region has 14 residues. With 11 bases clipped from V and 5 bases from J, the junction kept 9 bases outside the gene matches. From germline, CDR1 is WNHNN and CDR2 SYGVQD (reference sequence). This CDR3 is CAGRQGAFRNTIYF. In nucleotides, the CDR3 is TGCGCCGGGCGACAGGGGGCCTTCAGAAACACCATATATTTT.

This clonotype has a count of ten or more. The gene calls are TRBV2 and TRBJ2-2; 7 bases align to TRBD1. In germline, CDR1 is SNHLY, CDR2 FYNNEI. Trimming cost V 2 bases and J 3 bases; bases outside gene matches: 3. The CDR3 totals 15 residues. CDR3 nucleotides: TGTGCCAGCAGTGAAAGGGGGCAGTACACCGGGGAGCTGTTTTTT. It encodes CASSERGQYTGELFF.

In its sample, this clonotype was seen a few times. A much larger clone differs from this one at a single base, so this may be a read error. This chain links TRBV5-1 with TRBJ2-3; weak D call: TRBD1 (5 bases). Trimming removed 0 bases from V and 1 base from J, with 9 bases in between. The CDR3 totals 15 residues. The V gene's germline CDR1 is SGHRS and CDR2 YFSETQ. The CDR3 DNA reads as TGCGCCAGCAGCTTGGAGTCAGGGTGCACAGATACGCAGTATTTT. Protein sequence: CASSLESGCTDTQYF.

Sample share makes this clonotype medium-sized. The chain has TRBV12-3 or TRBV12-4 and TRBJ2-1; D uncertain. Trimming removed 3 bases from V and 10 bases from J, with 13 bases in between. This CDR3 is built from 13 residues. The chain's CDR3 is CASSLTDLREQFF. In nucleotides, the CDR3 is TGTGCCAGCAGTTTGACCGACCTTCGGGAGCAGTTCTTC.

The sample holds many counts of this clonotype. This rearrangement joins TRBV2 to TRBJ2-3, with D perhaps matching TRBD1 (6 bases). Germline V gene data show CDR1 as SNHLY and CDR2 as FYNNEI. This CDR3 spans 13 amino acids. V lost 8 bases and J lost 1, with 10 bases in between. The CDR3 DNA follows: TGTGCCAGCGGCCGGACAGGCACAGATACGCAGTATTTT. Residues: CASGRTGTDTQYF.

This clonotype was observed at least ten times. CDR3 residues: CASSSSTDTQYF. CDR3 in DNA: TGCGCCAGCAGCTCCAGCACAGATACGCAGTATTTT. The chain combines TRBV5-1 with TRBJ2-3; D is undetermined. The V end was cut by 3 bases, the J end by 0 bases, with 2 bases between. This CDR3 comprises 12 residues. Germline CDR1 SGHRS, CDR2 YFSETQ.

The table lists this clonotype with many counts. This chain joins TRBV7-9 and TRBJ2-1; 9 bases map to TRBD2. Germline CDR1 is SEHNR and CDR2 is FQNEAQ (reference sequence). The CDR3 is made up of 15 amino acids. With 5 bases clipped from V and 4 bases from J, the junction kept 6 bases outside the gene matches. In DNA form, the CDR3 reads TGTGCCAGCAGCCCAGTACTAGCGGGTTACAATGAGCAGTTCTTC. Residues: CASSPVLAGYNEQFF.